The 7 T cell receptor beta chains below come from one sample, sequenced in a study of blood T cell repertoires in COVID-19. Profiling relied on immunoSEQ multiplex PCR, and the TCRdb table lists in-frame clones only, not all of them. In the table there are fewer than 400,000 clones, 75% to 90% of which are singletons. The sample was PBMCs or T cells enriched from blood (not recorded which). The receptors shown here come from a young man who had recovered from COVID-19.

This clone was seen just once. The gene calls are TRBV6-5 and TRBJ1-1; perhaps TRBD1 as D (5 bases). V lost 4 bases and J lost 0, with 15 bases in between. Per germline, CDR1 MNHEY and CDR2 SVGAGI. CDR3 size: 16 residues. The chain's CDR3 is CASSSPFRVVNTEAFF. The CDR3 DNA follows: TGTGCCAGCAGTTCGCCTTTCAGGGTTGTGAACACTGAAGCTTTCTTT.

The chain couples TRBV5-5 to TRBJ1-5; D is possibly TRBD1 (6 bases). The V and J ends lost 0 bases and 7 bases respectively, with 11 bases between them. Germline V CDR1 and CDR2: SGHKS, YYEKEE (reference sequence). There are 14 residues in the CDR3. The CDR3 sequence: CASSLEAGEQPQHF. In DNA, the CDR3 is TGTGCCAGCAGCTTGGAAGCAGGGGAGCAGCCCCAGCATTTT.

J is TRBJ1-3 and V is TRBV30, with TRBD1 as a possible D gene (6 bases). Trimming stripped 3 bases from V and 0 bases from J, with 12 bases between. The V gene's germline CDR1 is GTSNPN and CDR2 SVGIG (reference sequence). The CDR3 is 15 residues long. For the CDR3, the DNA is TGTGCCTGGAGCGTTGGGGGCTACTCTGGAAACACCATATATTTT. Its protein is CAWSVGGYSGNTIYF.

This chain uses TRBV7-3 with TRBJ2-1; 7 nucleotides align to TRBD1. CDR3 length: 14 residues. V lost 4 bases, J lost 6 bases, and 6 bases stayed unmatched. Germline assignment: CDR1 SGHTA and CDR2 FQGTGA. CDR3 sequence (DNA): TGTGCCAGCAGCTCAACAGACAGGGTCAATGAGCAGTTCTTC. Its protein product is CASSSTDRVNEQFF.

This chain joins TRBV7-9 and TRBJ2-1; no clear D gene. The V gene lost 3 bases and the J gene lost 9 bases, with 9 bases spanning the gap. CDR1 SEHNR and CDR2 FQNEAQ come from the germline V gene (reference sequence). The CDR3 totals 12 residues. This CDR3 reads CASSFFSGEQFF. In DNA, the CDR3 is TGTGCCAGCAGCTTTTTTTCCGGTGAGCAGTTCTTC.

The DNA for the CDR3 is TGTGCCATCACCCGGGACAGGTCTAAAGAGACCCAGTACTTC. Translated: CAITRDRSKETQYF. The chain uses TRBV10-3 and TRBJ2-5; 8 bases line up with TRBD1. V lost 7 bases, J lost 3 bases, and 7 bases stayed unmatched. Germline CDR1 and CDR2: ENHRY and SYGVKD. The CDR3 consists of 14 residues.

This chain uses TRBV7-2 with TRBJ2-7; 10 bases are shared with TRBD1. The CDR3 contains 16 residues. V dropped 5 bases and J dropped 3; count of bases not matched to a gene: 10. Germline V gene sequence: CDR1 SGHTA, CDR2 FQGNSA. The CDR3 reads CASSTRQGANGYEQYF. The DNA of the CDR3 is TGTGCCAGCAGCACGAGACAGGGGGCTAACGGCTACGAGCAGTACTTC.